This section outlines one T cell receptor beta chain sequence together with its context. Its antigen is still unknown. The sample is drawn from a study of shared clonotypes between healthy human individuals. General study findings and limits: Naive CD4 clonotypes were shared across a handful of donors at 4% to 5%.

V dropped 7 bases and J dropped 2; count of bases not matched to a gene: 4. Germline V gene sequence: CDR1 MNHEY, CDR2 SMNVEV (reference sequence). The length of the CDR3 is 14 residues. Method: immunoSEQ multiplex PCR; TCRdb's copy keeps in-frame clones and lacks some. The sample lists hundreds of thousands of clones; roughly 72% were seen once. The chain carries TRBV27 and TRBJ1-3; TRBD1 matches at 8 bases. This receptor was taken from a woman in her thirties in good health. Material: memory CD4+ T cells sorted from blood. Subset described: CD45RA-negative fraction. This CDR3 is CASKTQGAGNTIYF. CDR3 sequence (DNA): TGTGCCAGCAAAACACAGGGGGCTGGAAACACCATATATTTT.